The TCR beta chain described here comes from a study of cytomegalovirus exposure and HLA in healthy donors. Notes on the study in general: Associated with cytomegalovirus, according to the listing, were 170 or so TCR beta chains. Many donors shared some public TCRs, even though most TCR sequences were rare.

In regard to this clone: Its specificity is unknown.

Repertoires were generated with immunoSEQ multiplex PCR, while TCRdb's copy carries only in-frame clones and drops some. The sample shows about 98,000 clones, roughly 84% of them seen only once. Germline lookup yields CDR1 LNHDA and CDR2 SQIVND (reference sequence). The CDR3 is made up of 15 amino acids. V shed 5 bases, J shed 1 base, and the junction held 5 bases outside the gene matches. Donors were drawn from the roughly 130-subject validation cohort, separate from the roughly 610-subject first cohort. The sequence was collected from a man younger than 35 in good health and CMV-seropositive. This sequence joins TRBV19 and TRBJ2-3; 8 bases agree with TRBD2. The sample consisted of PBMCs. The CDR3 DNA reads TGTGCCAGTAGTCCTAGCGGGTCGGGCACAGATACGCAGTATTTT. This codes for CASSPSGSGTDTQYF.